These 27 T cell receptor beta chains came from one sample sequenced in a study of blood T cells in healthy people across ages. PCR was performed a second time for about 6 to 11 cycles using a sample-barcoded 5' primer and a J-beta primer mix. Each CDR3 protein gets one entry after TCRdb re-called the 5' RACE reads with MiXCR. The sample includes about 500,000 distinct CDR3 sequences, 24% of them seen just once. The sample was also reused in another study, on T cells of mothers and their children.

The specimen was blood. The receptors here all came from a boy aged 5-17 years in good health.

This chain connects TRBV2 to TRBJ1-4; unclear D gene. Germline V gene lookup returns CDR1 SNHLY and CDR2 FYNNEI. The CDR3 has 14 residues. Trimming took 4 bases from V and 4 from J, leaving 10 bases between them. For the CDR3, the DNA is TGTGCCAGCAGTGTCGGACGGAATAATGAAAAACTGTTTTTT. Residues: CASSVGRNNEKLFF.

The chain joins TRBV7-6 to TRBJ2-7; D possibly corresponds to TRBD2 (6 bases). This CDR3 spans 15 amino acids. Germline values: CDR1 SGHVS, CDR2 FNYEAQ. Trimming removed 1 base at V and 2 bases at J, with 12 bases between. As DNA, the CDR3 is TGTGCCAGCAGCTTAGGGGCGGGACCACCCTACGAGCAGTACTTC. It is translated as CASSLGAGPPYEQYF. The complete variable domain, with remaining parts taken from reference TRBV7-6 and TRBJ2-7, reads GAGVSQSPRYKVTKRGQDVALRCDPISGHVSLYWYRQALGQGPEFLTYFNYEAQQDKSGLPNDRFSAERPEGSISTLTIQRTEQRDSAMYRCASSLGAGPPYEQYFGPGTRLTVT.

The rearrangement uses TRBV29-1 and TRBJ2-5; 7 positions agree with TRBD1. The better agreement between TRBJ2-7 and the DNA end casts doubt on the J call. The CDR3 contains 12 residues. Germline V gives CDR1 SQVTM, CDR2 ANQGSEA. The CDR3 DNA reads as TGCAGCGTAGCGACAGGGTCCTACGAGCAGTACTTC. Translation: CSVATGSYEQYF.

This clonotype was detected a few times. Germline and junction disagree at one end, which may indicate a read error. The rearrangement links TRBV7-9 to TRBJ2-5; D is tentatively TRBD1 or TRBD2 (6 bases each). This CDR3 contains 13 residues. Per germline, CDR1 SEHNR and CDR2 FQNEAQ (reference sequence). CDR3 amino acids: CASVTRGRETQHF. The CDR3 nucleotides are TGTGCCAGCGTCACTCGGGGGCGAGAGACCCAGCACTTC.

The CDR3 loop is CASKTPGGETQYF. CDR3 in DNA: TGTGCCAGCAAGACTCCGGGGGGCGAGACCCAGTACTTC. The rearrangement joins TRBV28 to TRBJ2-1, with D maybe TRBD2 (7 bases). The J call is in doubt because the DNA end fits TRBJ2-5 better. Germline-derived CDR1 and CDR2 are MDHEN and SYDVKM. This CDR3 spans 13 amino acids.

The chain has TRBV27 and TRBJ1-2; D uncertain. The V gene's germline CDR1 is MNHEY and CDR2 SMNVEV (reference sequence). The CDR3 sequence is 14 residues long. With 4 bases removed from V and 2 bases from J, the gap between germline ends came to 11 bases. CDR3 coding DNA: TGTGCCAGCAGTTCTCGGGCAGCGAACTATGGCTACACCTTC. Protein product: CASSSRAANYGYTF.

There are a few counts of this clonotype. This chain links TRBV20-1 with TRBJ2-4; perhaps TRBD1 as D (5 bases). CDR3 length: 14 residues. Per the germline V gene, CDR1 is DFQATT and CDR2 is SNEGSKA (reference sequence). V was trimmed by 5 bases and J by 0 bases, leaving 11 bases between them. Here the CDR3 DNA reads TGCAGTGCTCCCGAAGGACAAGCCAAAAACATTCAGTACTTC. This translates into CSAPEGQAKNIQYF.

This clonotype was found a few times. This chain uses TRBV20-1 with TRBJ1-5; D call uncertain. There are 17 residues in the CDR3. Germline CDR1 DFQATT, CDR2 SNEGSKA (reference sequence). V lost 3 bases, J lost 0 bases, and 18 bases lay in between. The DNA for the CDR3 is TGCAGTGCTAGTCTTCAGGACCCGGAGTATAGCAATCAGCCCCAGCATTTT. It translates to CSASLQDPEYSNQPQHF.

The sample holds a few counts of this clonotype. The V call is TRBV7-2, the J call TRBJ2-1; no clear D gene. Germline V CDR1 and CDR2: SGHTA, FQGNSA. The CDR3 consists of 15 residues. V was trimmed by 2 bases and J by 2 bases, leaving 10 bases between them. CDR3 region: CASSLQGFPYNEQFF. DNA for the CDR3: TGTGCCAGCAGCTTACAAGGGTTTCCCTACAATGAGCAGTTCTTC.

This chain joins TRBV4-3 and TRBJ2-1; TRBD2 aligns across 9 bases. The CDR3 covers 16 residues. Trimming removed 0 bases from V and 1 base from J; junction bases left unmatched: 1. Germline CDR1 is LGHNA and CDR2 is YSLEER. This chain's CDR3 is CASSQDLAGSYNEQFF. DNA for the CDR3: TGCGCCAGCAGCCAAGATCTAGCGGGGTCCTACAATGAGCAGTTCTTC.

There are a few counts of this clonotype. The gene calls are TRBV4-3 and TRBJ2-2; 8 bases are a match to TRBD2. The germline gives CDR1 LGHNA, CDR2 YSLEER. The CDR3 runs to 16 residues. Germline trimming cut 1 base from V and 1 base from J; bases unmatched to any gene: 2. The chain's CDR3 is CASSQAGGLNTGELFF. CDR3 sequence (DNA): TGCGCCAGCAGCCAAGCGGGAGGGCTGAACACCGGGGAGCTGTTTTTT.

The CDR3, as DNA: TGCGCCAGCAGCCAAGATTCTGTGGGTACAGATACGCAGTATTTT. Encoded protein: CASSQDSVGTDTQYF. V gene TRBV4-1 combines with J gene TRBJ2-3; D is uncertain. Germline-derived CDR1 and CDR2 are MGHRA and YSYEKL. Trimming left V 0 bases short and J 3 bases short, with 10 bases between. The CDR3 runs to 15 residues.

The sample holds a few counts of this clonotype. The chain is built from TRBV7-2 and TRBJ2-1, with D tentatively TRBD1 (6 bases). Trimming stripped 1 base from V and 7 bases from J, with 17 bases between. CDR3 length: 16 amino acids. Germline CDR1 and CDR2: SGHTA and FQGNSA. The CDR3 sequence: CASSLEIGQRRNEQFF. CDR3 sequence (DNA): TGTGCCAGCAGCTTAGAAATCGGACAGAGACGGAATGAGCAGTTCTTC.

As regards this clonotype: One end of the junction varies from germline; a read error may be responsible. The chain combines TRBV7-2 with TRBJ1-2; D perhaps matches TRBD1 (5 bases). CDR1 SGHTA and CDR2 FQGNSA come from the germline V gene. This CDR3 spans 15 amino acids. The CDR3 loop reads CASSLVSGTSSGCTF. For the CDR3, the DNA is TGTGCCAGCAGCTTAGTTTCGGGGACCTCATCCGGCTGCACCTTC.

The sample holds many counts of this clonotype. The V and J genes are TRBV7-3 and TRBJ2-3, with a possible D match to TRBD1 (6 bases). The CDR3 consists of 14 residues. The V gene's germline CDR1 is SGHTA and CDR2 FQGTGA. The V end was cut by 3 bases, the J end by 2 bases, with 9 bases between. CDR3 nucleotide sequence: TGTGCCAGCAGCTTGAGGGGGTTCACAGATACGCAGTATTTT. Amino acids: CASSLRGFTDTQYF.

In this sample, this clonotype turned up a few times. The gene calls are TRBV7-2 and TRBJ2-7, with 7 bases that match TRBD2. Looked up from germline, CDR1 is SGHTA and CDR2 is FQGNSA. The CDR3 consists of 12 residues. The V and J ends lost 8 bases and 0 bases, in that order; junction bases with no gene match: 1. The CDR3 DNA is TGTGCCAGCGGGGACTACTCCTACGAGCAGTACTTC. Translation gives CASGDYSYEQYF.

A few counts support this clonotype. The chain uses TRBV5-1 and TRBJ1-4; TRBD1 matches at 7 bases. V dropped 1 base and J dropped 8; count of bases not matched to a gene: 8. The CDR3 consists of 15 residues. Looked up from germline, CDR1 is SGHRS and CDR2 is YFSETQ. CDR3 sequence (DNA): TGCGCCAGCAGCTTGTTTGACAGGGACAACGAAAAACTGTTTTTT. It encodes CASSLFDRDNEKLFF.

V usage is TRBV6-6 and J usage is TRBJ1-2, with 7 nucleotides matching TRBD1. The V and J ends lost 8 bases and 3 bases, in that order; junction bases with no gene match: 9. CDR1 is MNHNY and CDR2 is SVGAGI in the germline V gene (reference sequence). The length of the CDR3 is 14 residues. Here the CDR3 DNA reads TGTGCCAGCCAGAACCTGGGACAGCACTATGGCTACACCTTC. Its translation is CASQNLGQHYGYTF.

The gene calls are TRBV28 and TRBJ1-6; a weak D match, TRBD1 (5 bases). Deletions cut 2 bases from V and 7 bases from J, with 9 bases between. This CDR3 has 14 residues. CDR1 and CDR2 (germline): MDHEN, SYDVKM. The CDR3, as DNA: TGTGCCAGCAGTTTACAGGGAATCAATTCACCCCTCCACTTT. This sequence encodes CASSLQGINSPLHF.

The chain combines TRBV5-1 with TRBJ2-7, with D maybe TRBD2 (5 bases). The V end lost 1 base, the J end lost 0 bases, and 14 bases lay between the germline ends. CDR1 SGHRS and CDR2 YFSETQ come from the germline V gene. The CDR3 totals 16 residues. The CDR3 region has the DNA TGCGCCAGCAGCTTGTCTTCGGGTAGCGCCTCCTACGAGCAGTACTTC. It is translated as CASSLSSGSASYEQYF. Filled out from reference TRBV5-1 and TRBJ2-7, the complete variable domain reads KAGVTQTPRYLIKTRGQQVTLSCSPISGHRSVSWYQQTPGQGLQFLFEYFSETQRNKGNFPGRFSGRQFSNSRSEMNVSTLELGDSALYLCASSLSSGSASYEQYFGPGTRLTVT.

The chain links TRBV28 to TRBJ2-5; a possible D gene is TRBD2 (5 bases). Trimming took off 5 bases at V and 3 bases at J, with 16 bases between the two ends. The CDR3 has 15 residues. Germline CDR1 is MDHEN and CDR2 is SYDVKM. This CDR3 reads CASSDYLAGKETQYF. DNA of the CDR3: TGTGCCAGCAGTGACTACCTAGCAGGAAAAGAGACCCAGTACTTC.

As concerns this clonotype: The DNA is omitted, as the CDR3 cannot be located on it reliably, and the CDR3 follows TCRdb's listing. This chain joins TRBV28 and TRBJ1-1; the D call TRBD1 from the table was never checked on the DNA. Inclusive of both ends, the CDR3 amounts to 14 amino acids. Germline loops: CDR1 MDHEN, CDR2 SYDVKM. This chain's CDR3 is CASSTSTGGAEAFF.

This chain joins TRBV7-9 and TRBJ1-1, with TRBD1 matching over 10 bases. Germline-derived CDR1 and CDR2 are SEHNR and FQNEAQ (reference sequence). Unmatched junction bases numbered 5, after V lost 2 bases and J lost 5 bases. The CDR3 is made up of 15 amino acids. The CDR3 is CASSLLGQGRTEAFF. CDR3 DNA sequence: TGTGCCAGCAGCTTACTGGGACAGGGGAGAACTGAAGCTTTCTTT.

This chain joins TRBV10-3 and TRBJ2-3; a possible D gene is TRBD2 (5 bases). This CDR3 is 15 amino acids long. Looked up from germline, CDR1 is ENHRY and CDR2 is SYGVKD. V was shortened by 3 bases and J by 0 bases, with 10 bases between the two germline ends. The CDR3 nucleotides read TGTGCCATCAGTGAAGAGGGCGGGAGCACAGATACGCAGTATTTT. This translates into CAISEEGGSTDTQYF.

V usage is TRBV5-1 and J usage is TRBJ1-2, with 12 bases identical to TRBD1. Germline trimming cut 3 bases from V and 2 bases from J; bases unmatched to any gene: 2. The germline gives CDR1 SGHRS, CDR2 YFSETQ. The CDR3 length is 15 residues. Here the CDR3 reads CASSWGQGANYGYTF. The CDR3 DNA is TGCGCCAGCAGCTGGGGACAGGGGGCCAACTATGGCTACACCTTC.

This clonotype was detected a few times. V gene TRBV29-1 combines with J gene TRBJ2-7; tentative D call: TRBD1 (6 bases). Germline V gene lookup returns CDR1 SQVTM and CDR2 ANQGSEA. This CDR3 has 14 amino acids. V dropped 0 bases and J dropped 4 bases, with 13 bases sitting between them. The CDR3 here is CSVEDTGSSYEQYF. The DNA for the CDR3 is TGCAGCGTTGAAGATACAGGGAGCTCTTACGAGCAGTACTTC.

This clonotype was counted between two and nine times. The CDR3 loop reads CASSSGQLNTIYF. CDR3 bases: TGTGCCAGCAGCTCGGGACAGCTAAACACCATATATTTT. The chain couples TRBV7-9 to TRBJ1-3; TRBD1 agrees at 7 bases. The CDR3 length is 13 residues. Per the germline V gene, CDR1 is SEHNR and CDR2 is FQNEAQ (reference sequence). V dropped 4 bases and J dropped 6; count of bases not matched to a gene: 3.